The rows below give T cell receptor beta chains drawn from one sample of a study of OX40 agonist ivuxolimab in advanced cancers. Assay used: immunoSEQ multiplex PCR; TCRdb lists only in-frame clones, some missing. The table includes approximately 40,000 clones, 82% detected once. Sequences were derived from CD4+ or CD8+ T cells sorted from blood, sampled in a trial of the OX40 agonist ivuxolimab. The source is an adult with an advanced solid tumor such as melanoma, head and neck, liver or kidney cancer. CDR3s include the opening cysteine and the closing phenylalanine or tryptophan. A D gene is named only where the DNA matches it firmly. Where a row states a size, it is once, few, many or the class of an expanded clone; other rows omit it.

J gene: TRBJ2-5; D gene: TRBD1; V gene: TRBV19; clone size: .; CDR3 DNA: TGTGCCAGTAGTACTCATATTGGGACAGGGGTTACGGAGACCCAGTACTTC; CDR3 protein: CASSTHIGTGVTETQYF
J gene: TRBJ1-5; D gene: .; V gene: TRBV30; clone size: .; CDR3 DNA: TGTGCCTGGAGTGACGTAGGGGACGGTCAGCCCCAGCATTTT; CDR3 protein: CAWSDVGDGQPQHF
J gene: TRBJ2-2; D gene: TRBD2; V gene: TRBV6-6; clone size: .; CDR3 DNA: TGTGCCAGCAGTAGACTAGCGGGAGGTTACACCGGGGAGCTGTTTTTT; CDR3 protein: CASSRLAGGYTGELFF
J gene: TRBJ1-1; D gene: .; V gene: TRBV10-2; clone size: .; CDR3 DNA: TGCGCCAGCAGTGAGAACATCGCTGGCACTGAAGCTTTCTTT; CDR3 protein: CASSENIAGTEAFF
J gene: TRBJ1-1; D gene: .; V gene: TRBV7-8; clone size: .; CDR3 DNA: TGTGCCAGCAGCCTACCCGGCATTGAAGCTTTCTTT; CDR3 protein: CASSLPGIEAFF
J gene: TRBJ1-6; D gene: TRBD1; V gene: TRBV5-5; clone size: .; CDR3 DNA: TGTGCCAGCAGCTCAGGACAGGGAATAAGATCCTATAATTCACCCCTCCACTTT; CDR3 protein: CASSSGQGIRSYNSPLHF
J gene: TRBJ1-1; D gene: .; V gene: TRBV29-1; clone size: few; CDR3 DNA: TGCAGCGTTGATGCTATAGGGAACACTGAAGCTTTCTTT; CDR3 protein: CSVDAIGNTEAFF
J gene: TRBJ2-7; D gene: .; V gene: TRBV7-2; clone size: .; CDR3 DNA: TGTGCCAGCAGACCAGTCGCTTCCTACGAGCAGTACTTC; CDR3 protein: CASRPVASYEQYF
J gene: TRBJ2-7; D gene: TRBD1; V gene: TRBV7-2; clone size: .; CDR3 DNA: TGTGCCAGCAGCTTAGGACAGGGGGCCTACGAGCAGTACTTC; CDR3 protein: CASSLGQGAYEQYF
J gene: TRBJ1-2; D gene: .; V gene: TRBV5-1; clone size: .; CDR3 DNA: TGCGCCAGCAGCTTCCCTTCTGAGGGTGGCTACACCTTC; CDR3 protein: CASSFPSEGGYTF
J gene: TRBJ2-1; D gene: .; V gene: TRBV6-5; clone size: once; CDR3 DNA: TGTGCCAGCAGTTACGGACAGACCTACAATGAGCAGTTCTTC; CDR3 protein: CASSYGQTYNEQFF
J gene: TRBJ2-3; D gene: TRBD2; V gene: TRBV5-1; clone size: .; CDR3 DNA: TGCGCCAGCAGCTTGGGCAGACCCGGGACTAGGAACACAGATACGCAGTATTTT; CDR3 protein: CASSLGRPGTRNTDTQYF
J gene: TRBJ1-2; D gene: .; V gene: TRBV6-5; clone size: .; CDR3 DNA: TGTGCCAGCACCTCACAGGGAGGAGGCTATGGCTACACCTTC; CDR3 protein: CASTSQGGGYGYTF
J gene: TRBJ1-5; D gene: .; V gene: TRBV19; clone size: .; CDR3 DNA: TGTGCCAGTAGGCCTCGACATAGTAATAGCAATCAGCCCCAGCATTTT; CDR3 protein: CASRPRHSNSNQPQHF
J gene: TRBJ2-5; D gene: .; V gene: TRBV6-5; clone size: once; CDR3 DNA: TGTGCCAGCAGTAGCTCCGGGTCTTTTCAAGAGACCCAGTACTTC; CDR3 protein: CASSSSGSFQETQYF
J gene: TRBJ1-6; D gene: TRBD1; V gene: TRBV30; clone size: few; CDR3 DNA: TGTGCCTGGAGTCCGGACAGGGGGAATTCACCCCTCCACTTT; CDR3 protein: CAWSPDRGNSPLHF
J gene: TRBJ2-7; D gene: .; V gene: TRBV30; clone size: .; CDR3 DNA: TGTGCCTGGACCAGAGGGGGAGAGCAGTACTTC; CDR3 protein: CAWTRGGEQYF
J gene: TRBJ2-1; D gene: .; V gene: TRBV9; clone size: .; CDR3 DNA: TGTGCCAGCAGCGCGTGGGACAATGAGCAGTTCTTC; CDR3 protein: CASSAWDNEQFF
J gene: TRBJ1-2; D gene: .; V gene: TRBV25-1; clone size: .; CDR3 DNA: TGTGCCAGCAGAACCGGCTCAGGGGAAGGTAACTATGGCTACACCTTC; CDR3 protein: CASRTGSGEGNYGYTF
J gene: TRBJ2-1; D gene: .; V gene: TRBV6-1; clone size: .; CDR3 DNA: TGTGCCAGCAGTGAACCTGGCAAAACCTACAATGAGCAGTTCTTC; CDR3 protein: CASSEPGKTYNEQFF
J gene: TRBJ1-1; D gene: .; V gene: TRBV2; clone size: .; CDR3 DNA: TGTGCCAGCAGTGTAGGGGAGAACACTGAAGCTTTCTTT; CDR3 protein: CASSVGENTEAFF
J gene: TRBJ2-1; D gene: .; V gene: TRBV5-5; clone size: .; CDR3 DNA: TGTGCCAGCAGCCTTAGCGGTACCTACAATGAGCAGTTCTTC; CDR3 protein: CASSLSGTYNEQFF
J gene: TRBJ1-4; D gene: .; V gene: TRBV18; clone size: .; CDR3 DNA: TGTGCCAGCTCACGTTGGGGTGACGATAATGAAAAACTGTTTTTT; CDR3 protein: CASSRWGDDNEKLFF
J gene: TRBJ1-4; D gene: .; V gene: TRBV4-1; clone size: .; CDR3 DNA: TGCGCCAGCAGCCAAGGGGGCGAAAAACTGTTTTTT; CDR3 protein: CASSQGGEKLFF
J gene: TRBJ1-5; D gene: .; V gene: TRBV10-1; clone size: .; CDR3 DNA: TGCGCCAGCAGTCTCAACAGGGATCAGCCCCAGCATTTT; CDR3 protein: CASSLNRDQPQHF
J gene: TRBJ2-1; D gene: TRBD1; V gene: TRBV19; clone size: .; CDR3 DNA: TGTGCCAGTAGTGCGGACAGGGGCCTGAACAATGAGCAGTTCTTC; CDR3 protein: CASSADRGLNNEQFF
J gene: TRBJ1-2; D gene: .; V gene: TRBV7-9; clone size: .; CDR3 DNA: TGTGCCAGCAGCTTAGTCGTGGCGGACTATGGCTACACCTTC; CDR3 protein: CASSLVVADYGYTF
J gene: TRBJ1-4; D gene: TRBD1; V gene: TRBV5-4; clone size: .; CDR3 DNA: TGTGCCAGCAGCTTGGAAGGGGGCTCGTGGGAAAAACTGTTTTTT; CDR3 protein: CASSLEGGSWEKLFF
J gene: TRBJ1-5; D gene: .; V gene: TRBV7-2; clone size: .; CDR3 DNA: TGTGCCAGCAGCCCCAGGCGGCGCAATCAGCCCCAGCATTTT; CDR3 protein: CASSPRRRNQPQHF